The entry below describes one T cell receptor beta chain. Antigen unknown. V was pared by 4 bases and J by 6 bases, with 19 bases between. The germline CDR1 and CDR2 sequences are SQVTM and ANQGSEA. The CDR3 sequence is 14 residues long. This entry belongs to a study of cytomegalovirus exposure and HLA in healthy donors. The study ran its PCR with 60 Vbeta and 13 Jbeta primers. TCRdb's table, derived via immunoSEQ multiplex PCR, lists solely in-frame clones and lacks some. The sample holds under 150,000 clones; 80% to 90% are singletons and the top ten take approximately 6%. Study-wide findings and caveats: Immune exposure information available was restricted to CMV serostatus. Previously analyzed data showed that most TCR beta V segments were productive at a frequency of about 90% or about 30%. Cytomegalovirus-associated status was assigned to some 160 TCR beta chains. Several of the most significant clusters appeared linked to common viral pathogens, based on a later analysis.

V usage is TRBV29-1 and J usage is TRBJ2-7; the D gene is possibly TRBD2 (6 bases). This clonotype was sampled from a woman aged 40 to 50 in good health and CMV-seropositive. The sample comprised PBMCs. The CDR3 DNA sequence: TGCAGCGTTGCTTTCCAGGAGGGAAATTGCGAGCAGTACTTC. Its protein is CSVAFQEGNCEQYF.